This entry lists 5 T cell receptor beta chains sequenced from one sample in a study of T cell changes during pregnancy in multiple sclerosis. The data were produced by immunoSEQ multiplex PCR, yet TCRdb's version contains in-frame clones alone and is incomplete. The sample lists 45,000 to 60,000 clones, approximately 90% occurring once. The sequences come from CD4+ T cells from peripheral blood mononuclear cells, collected in the second trimester of pregnancy. The source of these receptors is a female donor with multiple sclerosis, enrolled in a pregnancy study.

V and J are TRBV6-5 and TRBJ2-1, with D possibly being TRBD1 (5 bases). The ends were cut back, 8 bases at V and 9 bases at J, with 17 bases in the middle. The CDR3 is made up of 13 amino acids. Looked up from germline, CDR1 is MNHEY and CDR2 is SVGAGI. In DNA, the CDR3 is TGTGCCAGCTCGCGTTCCAGGGTCAGTGAGCAGTTCTTC. Its protein is CASSRSRVSEQFF.

The chain has TRBV7-8 and TRBJ2-1; TRBD2 is a possible D gene (5 bases). CDR3 length equals 15 residues. CDR1 and CDR2 (germline): SGHVS, FQNEAQ. V gave up 1 base and J gave up 7 bases, with 14 bases separating them. This CDR3 is CASSLGASERNEQFF. Here the CDR3 DNA reads TGTGCCAGCAGCTTAGGGGCAAGTGAGCGGAATGAGCAGTTCTTC.

V gene TRBV9 combines with J gene TRBJ2-1; TRBD1 matches 8 bases. The CDR3 length is 14 residues. Germline assignment: CDR1 SGDLS and CDR2 YYNGEE. Trimming cost V 3 bases and J 4 bases; bases outside gene matches: 3. CDR3 bases: TGTGCCAGCAGCGCCAGGGGGCAGTACAATGAGCAGTTCTTC. It translates to CASSARGQYNEQFF.

This clone was seen a handful of times. This sequence joins TRBV2 and TRBJ1-1; TRBD1 agrees at 10 bases. V was clipped by 4 bases and J by 11 bases; unmatched bases: 7. The germline gives CDR1 SNHLY, CDR2 FYNNEI. The CDR3 runs 13 residues. CDR3 DNA: TGTGCCAGCAGTGCCGGGGGACAGGGGTTGGCTTTCTTT. Protein: CASSAGGQGLAFF.

The gene calls are TRBV5-4 and TRBJ2-3; TRBD2 matches at 8 bases. Trimming removed 0 bases from V and 4 bases from J; junction bases left unmatched: 4. Germline V gene sequence: CDR1 SGHNT, CDR2 YYREEE (reference sequence). CDR3 length equals 15 residues. CDR3 residues: CASSLAAGGPDTQYF. The CDR3 DNA follows: TGTGCCAGCAGCTTGGCTGCGGGGGGACCAGATACGCAGTATTTT.